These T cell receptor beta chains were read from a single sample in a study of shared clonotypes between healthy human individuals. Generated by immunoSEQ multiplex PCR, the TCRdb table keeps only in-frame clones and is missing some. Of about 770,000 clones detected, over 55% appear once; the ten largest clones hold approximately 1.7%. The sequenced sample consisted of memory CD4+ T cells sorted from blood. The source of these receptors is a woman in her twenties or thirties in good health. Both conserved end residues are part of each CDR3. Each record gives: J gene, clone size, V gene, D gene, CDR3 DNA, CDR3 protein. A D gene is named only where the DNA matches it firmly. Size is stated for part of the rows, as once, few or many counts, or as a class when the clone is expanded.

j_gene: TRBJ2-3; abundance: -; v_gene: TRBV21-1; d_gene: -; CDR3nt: TGTGCCAGCAGCAGTGAGGGACTAGCGGGTACGACAGATACGCAGTATTTT; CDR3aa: CASSSEGLAGTTDTQYF
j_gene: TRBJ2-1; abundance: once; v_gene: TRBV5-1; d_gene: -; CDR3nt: TGCGCCAGCAGCTCCAGGGAACCAGCCTACAATGAGCAGTTCTTC; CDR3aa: CASSSREPAYNEQFF
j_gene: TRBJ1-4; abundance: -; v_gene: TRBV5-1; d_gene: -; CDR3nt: TGCGCCAGCAGCTTAAGGACACCCTCAACTAATGAAAAACTGTTTTTT; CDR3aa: CASSLRTPSTNEKLFF
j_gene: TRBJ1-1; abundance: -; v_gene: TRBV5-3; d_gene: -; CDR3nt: TGTGCCAGCAGCCAAGATCGGGACGGTCGAGCTTTCTTT; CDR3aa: CASSQDRDGRAFF
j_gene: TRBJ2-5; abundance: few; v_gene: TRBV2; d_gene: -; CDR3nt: TGTGCCAGCAGTGACGGTCTGGAGACCCAGTACTTC; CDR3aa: CASSDGLETQYF
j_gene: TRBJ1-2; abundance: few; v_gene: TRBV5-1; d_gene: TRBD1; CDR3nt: TGCGCCAGCAGCTTGGAAGAGGACAGGGTTTATGGCTACACCTTC; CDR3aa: CASSLEEDRVYGYTF
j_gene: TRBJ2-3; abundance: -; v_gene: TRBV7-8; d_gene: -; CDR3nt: TGTGCCAGCAGCCCGACCCGCACAGATACGCAGTATTTT; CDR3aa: CASSPTRTDTQYF
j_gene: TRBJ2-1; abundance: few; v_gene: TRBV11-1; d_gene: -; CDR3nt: TGTGCCAGCAGCTTAAGATCCAGGGTAGCCTACAATGAGCAGTTCTTC; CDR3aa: CASSLRSRVAYNEQFF
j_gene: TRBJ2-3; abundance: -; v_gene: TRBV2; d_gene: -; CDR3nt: TGTGCCAGCAGTTTGCCCCCAGATACGCAGTATTTT; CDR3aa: CASSLPPDTQYF
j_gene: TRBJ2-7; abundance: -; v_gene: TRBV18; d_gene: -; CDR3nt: TGTGCCAGCTCGCCACCGGGACTCGTCTCCTACGAGCAGTACTTC; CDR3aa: CASSPPGLVSYEQYF
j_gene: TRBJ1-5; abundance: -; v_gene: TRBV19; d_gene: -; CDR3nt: TGTGCCACGAACTACAGATCCTATAGCAATCAGCCCCAGCATTTT; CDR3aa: CATNYRSYSNQPQHF
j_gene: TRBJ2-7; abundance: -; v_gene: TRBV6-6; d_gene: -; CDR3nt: TGTGCCAGCGCCCCACAGGGACCCTACGAGCAGTACTTC; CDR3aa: CASAPQGPYEQYF
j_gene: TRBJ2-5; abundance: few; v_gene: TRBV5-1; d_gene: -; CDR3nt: TGCGCCAGCAACGTGGAGGGTGGAGAGACCCAGTACTTC; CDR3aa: CASNVEGGETQYF
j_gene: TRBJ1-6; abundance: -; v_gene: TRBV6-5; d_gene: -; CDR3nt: TGTGCCAGCACCCAAGGGTGGCAAAATTCACCCCTCCACTTT; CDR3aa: CASTQGWQNSPLHF
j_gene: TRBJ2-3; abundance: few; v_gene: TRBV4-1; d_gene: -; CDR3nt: TGCGCCAGCAGCCAACCCCGGAGGGCCGAAGATACGCAGTATTTT; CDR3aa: CASSQPRRAEDTQYF
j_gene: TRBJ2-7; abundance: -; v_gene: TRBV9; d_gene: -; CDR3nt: TGTGCCAGCAGCTATGGGTACAGGAGCTCCTACGAGCAGTACTTC; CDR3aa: CASSYGYRSSYEQYF
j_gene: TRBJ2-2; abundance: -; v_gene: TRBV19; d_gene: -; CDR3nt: TGTGCCACCTCCCAGGGTCGTGGCACCGGGGAGCTGTTTTTT; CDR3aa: CATSQGRGTGELFF
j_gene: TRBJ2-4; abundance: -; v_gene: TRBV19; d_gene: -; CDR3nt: TGTGCCAGTAGTAATACTCTAGCCAAAAACATTCAGTACTTC; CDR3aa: CASSNTLAKNIQYF
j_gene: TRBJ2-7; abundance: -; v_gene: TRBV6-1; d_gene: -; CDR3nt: TGTGCCAGCCGCGGACAGACCTACGAGCAGTACTTC; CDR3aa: CASRGQTYEQYF
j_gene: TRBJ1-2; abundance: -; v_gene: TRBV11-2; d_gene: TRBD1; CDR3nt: TGTGCCAGCAGCCTCCTGGGACAGGGGAACTATGGCTACACCTTC; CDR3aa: CASSLLGQGNYGYTF
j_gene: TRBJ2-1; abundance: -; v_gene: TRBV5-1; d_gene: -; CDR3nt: TGCGCCAGCAGCCAGGACGCGAGCTCCTACAATGAGCAGTTCTTC; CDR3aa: CASSQDASSYNEQFF
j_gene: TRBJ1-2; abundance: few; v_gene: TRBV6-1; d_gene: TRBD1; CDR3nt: TGTGCCAGCAGTGGGGGACAGGGGATCCGCTATGGCTACACCTTC; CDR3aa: CASSGGQGIRYGYTF
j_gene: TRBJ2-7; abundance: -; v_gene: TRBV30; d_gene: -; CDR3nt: TGTGCCTGGAGTGGGACAGTCTACGAGCAGTACTTC; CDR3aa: CAWSGTVYEQYF
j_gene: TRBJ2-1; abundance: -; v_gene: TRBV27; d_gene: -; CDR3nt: TGTGCCAGCAGTTTAGAGGCAGGTTACAATGAGCAGTTCTTC; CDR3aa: CASSLEAGYNEQFF
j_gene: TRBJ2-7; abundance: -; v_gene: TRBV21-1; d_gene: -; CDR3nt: TGTGCCAGCATTGCGGGAGGGCCCTCGTACGAGCAGTACTTC; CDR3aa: CASIAGGPSYEQYF
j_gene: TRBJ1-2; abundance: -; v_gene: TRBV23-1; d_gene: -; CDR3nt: TGCGTCCTCCCTCGGGGGGTCGGTAACTATGGCTACACCTTC; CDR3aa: CVLPRGVGNYGYTF
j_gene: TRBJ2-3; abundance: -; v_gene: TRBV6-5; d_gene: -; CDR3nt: TGTGCCAGCAGTTCCCCCGGGGATACGCAGTATTTT; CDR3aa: CASSSPGDTQYF
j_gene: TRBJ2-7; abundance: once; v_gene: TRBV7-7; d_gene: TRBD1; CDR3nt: TGTGCCAGCAGCAGGGACAGGGGTTGGGAGCAGTACTTC; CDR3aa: CASSRDRGWEQYF
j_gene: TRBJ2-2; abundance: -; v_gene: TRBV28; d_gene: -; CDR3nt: TGTGCCACGATTAAGAGGAGGGCCTGGGCCGGGGAGCTGTTTTTT; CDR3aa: CATIKRRAWAGELFF
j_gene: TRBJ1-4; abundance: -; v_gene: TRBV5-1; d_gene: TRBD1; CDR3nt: TGCGCCAGCAGCTCCGGACAGGGTGGGGAAAAACTGTTTTTT; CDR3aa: CASSSGQGGEKLFF